A selection of T cell receptor beta chains follows, all from one sample in a study of human T cells and chemical hapten exposure. TCRdb re-called the RACE reads through MiXCR, storing one row per CDR3 protein. The sample carries 30,000 or so distinct CDR3 sequences, over 4.5% recorded once. Material: whole blood, obtained in connection with sensitization to the hapten diphenylcyclopropenone (DPC). These receptors all stem from a man younger than 40 with alopecia areata. Some clones in this sample may be carry-over from other donors' samples. Both conserved end residues are part of each CDR3. The D gene is left open where the match is weak. Some rows have no size entry. The others give once, few or many, or a class for an expanded clone.

>NA|14|few|TRBJ1-1|TRBV20-1
TGCAGTGCTAGATACAGGGCAATCGGGCCTGAAGCTTTCTTT
CSARYRAIGPEAFF
>TRBD1|16|many|TRBJ2-2|TRBV5-5
TGTGCCAGCAGCTTTGCTGGGACAGCGAACACCGGGGAGCTGTTTTTT
CASSFAGTANTGELFF
>TRBD1|14|NA|TRBJ1-5|TRBV19
TGTGCCAGTAGTAACGCAGGGGGCAATCAGCCCCACCATTTT
CASSNAGGNQPHHF
>NA|15|many|TRBJ2-7|TRBV6-1
TGTGCCAGCAGTGAAGGGGGCCCAAACTACTACGAGCAGTACTTC
CASSEGGPNYYEQYF
>TRBD2|16|many|TRBJ2-3|TRBV12-3/TRBV12-4
TGTGCCAGCAGTCCCGGGGGGGCGACTAGCACAGATACGCAGTATTTT
CASSPGGATSTDTQYF
>TRBD1|15|many|TRBJ1-5|TRBV10-3
TGTGCCATCAGTTCCGGGACAGGGAACAATCAGCCCCAGCATTTT
CAISSGTGNNQPQHF
>TRBD1|14|many|TRBJ1-1|TRBV20-1
TGCAGTGCCACAGGGACAGGGCAGAACACTGAAGCTTTCTTT
CSATGTGQNTEAFF
>NA|15|many|TRBJ2-2|TRBV10-2
TGCGCCAGCACTTACAGGGCCCAGAACACCGGGGAGCTGTTTTTT
CASTYRAQNTGELFF
>NA|17|many|TRBJ2-5|TRBV7-8
TGTGCCAGCAGCGGCAGGTTCGGGGCTATCGTCGGAGAGACCCAGTACTTC
CASSGRFGAIVGETQYF
>TRBD1|14|many|TRBJ1-5|TRBV30
TGTGCCTGGACCGGGACAGGGGGCAATCAGCCCCAGCATTTT
CAWTGTGGNQPQHF
>TRBD1|15|many|TRBJ2-1|TRBV7-9
TGTGCCAGCAGCGACGGTAGGACAGGGAGCGATGAGCAGTTCTTC
CASSDGRTGSDEQFF
>TRBD1|15|many|TRBJ2-7|TRBV20-1
TGCAGTGCCGCAACCGGGACAGGATCGGGTAACGAGCAGTACTTC
CSAATGTGSGNEQYF
>TRBD2|16|many|TRBJ2-1|TRBV20-1
TGCAGTGCTATCTTCCCCGGAGGCGGGGGTAAGAATGAGCAGTTCTTC
CSAIFPGGGGKNEQFF
>TRBD1|15|many|TRBJ1-6|TRBV7-9
TGTGCCAGCAGCTTAGTGACAGGGGTATCTTCACCCCTCCACTTT
CASSLVTGVSSPLHF
>NA|14|many|TRBJ1-3|TRBV30
TGTGCCTGGAGTGGGAACAGGGCTGGAAACACCATATATTTT
CAWSGNRAGNTIYF
>NA|16|many|TRBJ2-5|TRBV12-3/TRBV12-4
TGTGCCAGCAGTTTTTCAGGGGAGAACTGGCGAGAGACCCAGTACTTC
CASSFSGENWRETQYF
>NA|15|many|TRBJ2-5|TRBV20-1
TGCAGTGCACCTCCGCGGCCGGGAACCCAAGAGACCCAGTACTTC
CSAPPRPGTQETQYF
>TRBD1|14|many|TRBJ1-1|TRBV6-2/TRBV6-3
TGTGCCAGCAGTTTTAAGACAGGGACTACTGAAGCTTTCTTT
CASSFKTGTTEAFF
>TRBD1|22|NA|TRBJ1-6|TRBV15
TGTGCCACCAGCAGAGTGACAACCGGGACAGGTCTCGCCCACTCCCTACAGGCACCCCTCCACTTT
CATSRVTTGTGLAHSLQAPLHF
>TRBD1|13|many|TRBJ1-5|TRBV6-2/TRBV6-3
TGTGCCATTTCGACAGGGGGTTCTCAGCCCCAGCATTTT
CAISTGGSQPQHF
>NA|17|many|TRBJ1-6|TRBV19
TGTGCCAGTAGTATTCTGCCGGGACCTCTAGGCGATTCACCCCTCCACTTT
CASSILPGPLGDSPLHF
>TRBD1|19|many|TRBJ2-2|TRBV9
TGTGCCAGCAGCGCTATTTATCAGGGGGCGAACACCGGGGAGCTGGAGCTGTTTTTT
CASSAIYQGANTGELELFF
>NA|14|many|TRBJ1-5|TRBV24-1
TGTGCCACCAGTGATTTGCATAGCAATCAGCCCCAGCATTTT
CATSDLHSNQPQHF
>NA|13|many|TRBJ1-3|TRBV29-1
TGCAGCGTTGAAAGGGGTACTGGAAACACCATATATTTT
CSVERGTGNTIYF
>TRBD1|16|NA|TRBJ1-4|TRBV12-3/TRBV12-4
TGTGCCAGCAGTTCCGGACAGGGAACGCACAATGAAAAACTGTTTTTT
CASSSGQGTHNEKLFF
>NA|15|many|TRBJ1-5|TRBV12-3/TRBV12-4
TGTGCCAGCAGTTTACCGGGGGCGAGCAATCAGCCCCAGCATTTT
CASSLPGASNQPQHF
>TRBD2|14|many|TRBJ2-3|TRBV29-1
TGCAGCGTTGTTCGGACTAGCGGGCCAGATACGCAGTATTTT
CSVVRTSGPDTQYF
>NA|12|NA|TRBJ1-1|TRBV29-1
TGCAGCGTTAATCAGATGAACACTGAAGCTTTCTTT
CSVNQMNTEAFF
>TRBD1|15|many|TRBJ1-6|TRBV27
TGTGCCAGCAGTTTGTACAGGGGTCGGGATTCACCCCTCCACTTT
CASSLYRGRDSPLHF
>TRBD1|14|many|TRBJ1-2|TRBV7-9
TGTGCCAGCAGCTTGGACAGGGTGAACTATGGCTACACCTTC
CASSLDRVNYGYTF
>TRBD1|16|few|TRBJ2-2|TRBV12-5
TGTGCTAGTGGACAGGACAGGGACAGGGCAGGCGGGGAGCTGTTTTTT
CASGQDRDRAGGELFF
>TRBD2|16|many|TRBJ2-1|TRBV6-5
TGTGCCAGCAGTTACTCTCTAGCGGGAGGGCCTCTCCGGGAGTTCTTC
CASSYSLAGGPLREFF
>TRBD1|16|many|TRBJ1-2|TRBV4-3
TGCGCCAGCAGCCAAGATATCGCGGGACAGCAGTGGGGCTACACCTTC
CASSQDIAGQQWGYTF
>NA|15|many|TRBJ2-3|TRBV7-9
TGTGCCAGCAGCTTAGCGCAGGCTGGGGCAGATACGCAGTATTTT
CASSLAQAGADTQYF
>NA|11|many|TRBJ1-1|TRBV5-1
TGCGCCAGCAGCGTGGACACTGAAGCTTTCTTT
CASSVDTEAFF
>NA|13|many|TRBJ2-5|TRBV29-1
TGCAGCGTTGAGGCCCCCGGCCAAGAGACCCAGTACTTC
CSVEAPGQETQYF
>NA|15|NA|TRBJ1-2|TRBV19
TGTGCCAGTAGTATCGACAGACGACCTAACTATGGCTACACCTTC
CASSIDRRPNYGYTF
>TRBD1|15|many|TRBJ1-2|TRBV20-1
TGCAGTTCTAAGCCCGGGACAGGAATGGAGGGTGGCTACACCTTC
CSSKPGTGMEGGYTF
>TRBD1|17|NA|TRBJ2-2|TRBV20-1
TGCAGTGCTAGATCCCCCCCGGGACAGGGGACCACCGGGGAGCTGTTTTTT
CSARSPPGQGTTGELFF
>TRBD2|15|many|TRBJ2-5|TRBV27
TGTGCCAGCTACTCGAGCGGGAGAGGACAAGAGACCCAGTACTTC
CASYSSGRGQETQYF
>NA|15|many|TRBJ1-5|TRBV20-1
TGCAGTGCCACCTCGAAGATTTATAGCAATCAGCCCCAGCATTTT
CSATSKIYSNQPQHF